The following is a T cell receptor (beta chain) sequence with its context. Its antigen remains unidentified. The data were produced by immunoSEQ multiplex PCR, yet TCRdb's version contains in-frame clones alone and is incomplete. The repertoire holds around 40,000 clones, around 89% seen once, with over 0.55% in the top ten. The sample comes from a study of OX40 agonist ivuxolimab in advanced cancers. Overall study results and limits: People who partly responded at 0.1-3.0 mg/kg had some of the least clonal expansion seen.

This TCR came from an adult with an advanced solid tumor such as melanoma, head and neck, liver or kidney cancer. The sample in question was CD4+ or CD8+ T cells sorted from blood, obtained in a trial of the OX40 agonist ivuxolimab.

CDR3 residues: CASSLGLVATNEKLFF. The CDR3 DNA reads TGCGCCAGCAGCTTGGGTCTCGTTGCAACTAATGAAAAACTGTTTTTT. The chain couples TRBV5-1 to TRBJ1-4; D gene uncertain. V was cut by 0 bases and J by 0 bases, with 9 bases left in between. Germline V gene sequence: CDR1 SGHRS, CDR2 YFSETQ. This CDR3 contains 16 residues.